This T cell receptor beta chain was documented in a study of OX40 agonist ivuxolimab in advanced cancers. This table comes from immunoSEQ multiplex PCR, and its TCRdb copy is limited to in-frame clones, with some not included. The data show tens of thousands of clones, about nine tenths seen once. Germline CDR1 reads SGHVS; CDR2 reads FQNEAQ. V was shortened by 1 base and J by 2 bases, with 21 bases between the two germline ends. The CDR3 consists of 19 residues. This clonotype was sampled from an adult with an advanced solid tumor such as melanoma, head and neck, liver or kidney cancer. Material: CD4+ or CD8+ T cells sorted from blood, obtained in a trial of the OX40 agonist ivuxolimab. This rearrangement joins TRBV7-8 to TRBJ2-4, with D perhaps being TRBD1 or TRBD2 (6 bases each). Written as DNA, the CDR3 is TGTGCCAGCAGCTTAGATCTATGGGGGGCGTCTATAACCAAAAACATTCAGTACTTC. It codes for CASSLDLWGASITKNIQYF.